This TCR beta chain was observed in a study of Ad26.COV2.S vaccination and SARS-CoV-2 variants. Whole-study context: Doses of Ad26.COV2.S were injected into muscle once or twice, 56 days apart. Findings and limits, study-wide: With respect to non-spike TCR breadth, vaccine and placebo recipients were similar. Recipients given vaccine exceeded placebo recipients in spike-specific TCR breadth.

The table came from immunoSEQ multiplex PCR; TCRdb's copy has only in-frame clones and leaves some out. Counted here are 400,000 to 450,000 clones, 75% to 95% occurring once; the ten biggest clones make up over 9%. For this clone: Its target is unknown.

Indicated treatment: about 20 received Ad26.COV2.S at low or high dose, single or two shots; roughly five received placebo; per-sample allocation not given. Sampling happened 63 days after the first vaccine or placebo injection. Recruitment in Boston yielded a donor of adult age, 18-55 years. This CDR3 spans 12 amino acids. Trimming pared 7 bases from V and 5 bases from J, leaving 9 bases between. CDR1 LNHDA and CDR2 SQIVND come from the germline V gene (reference sequence). This TCR was recovered from a person between 18 and 65 years old who received the Ad26.COV2.S COVID-19 vaccine or a placebo. The material was peripheral blood, obtained in a trial of Ad26.COV2.S vaccine versus placebo. V usage is TRBV19 and J usage is TRBJ2-1, with D possibly TRBD2 on 5 matching bases. The CDR3 is CASIGLHNEQFF. CDR3 DNA sequence: TGTGCCAGTATTGGACTTCACAATGAGCAGTTCTTC. The variable domain in full, with the rest retrieved from reference TRBV19 and TRBJ2-1, is DGGITQSPKYLFRKEGQNVTLSCEQNLNHDAMYWYRQDPGQGLRLIYYSQIVNDFQKGDIAEGYSVSREKKESFPLTVTSAQKNPTAFYLCASIGLHNEQFFGPGTRLTVL.